Presented here are 25 T cell receptor beta chains from one specimen sequenced in a study of Ad26.COV2.S vaccination and SARS-CoV-2 variants. The treatment denotes: over 15 received Ad26.COV2.S at low or high dose, single or two shots; about five received placebo; per-sample allocation not given. On day 63 after the first injection, vaccine and placebo recipients gave samples. Clones were sequenced by immunoSEQ multiplex PCR, and TCRdb holds only the in-frame ones, with some missing. There are 300,000 to 400,000 clones in the sample; 70% to 90% occur only once, and less than 4% lies in the top ten. Here the sequenced sample was peripheral blood, taken in a trial of Ad26.COV2.S vaccine versus placebo. Receptors originate from a person aged 18-60 years who received the Ad26.COV2.S COVID-19 vaccine or a placebo.

CDR3 protein: CASSLPRGRAIYGYTF. The CDR3 DNA reads TGTGCCAGCAGCCTCCCGCGGGGGCGGGCTATCTATGGCTACACCTTC. The genes are TRBV7-9 and TRBJ1-2; D is possibly TRBD1 (6 bases). Trimming shortened V by 5 bases and J by 4 bases, and 20 bases separated the two germline ends. The CDR3 has 16 residues. The V gene's germline CDR1 is SEHNR and CDR2 FQNEAQ (reference sequence).

J is TRBJ2-5 and V is TRBV7-2; 8 bases are shared with TRBD2. V dropped 5 bases and J dropped 4; count of bases not matched to a gene: 6. Looked up from germline, CDR1 is SGHTA and CDR2 is FQGNSA. The CDR3 is 14 amino acids. The CDR3 DNA reads as TGTGCCAGCAGCGCGGGGGGTGGGGTAGAGACCCAGTACTTC. The encoded protein is CASSAGGGVETQYF.

The chain carries TRBV19 and TRBJ2-1; D ambiguous. Germline V CDR1 and CDR2: LNHDA, SQIVND (reference sequence). This CDR3 region has 14 residues. The ends were cut back, 10 bases at V and 0 bases at J, with 13 bases in the middle. CDR3 DNA: TGTGCCACAAAAGGAGTTAGCTCCTACAATGAGCAGTTCTTC. It is translated as CATKGVSSYNEQFF.

For the CDR3, the DNA is TGTGCCAGCAGCCTTTTTACGGCCACCCTGGGCTATGGCTACACCTTC. Translated: CASSLFTATLGYGYTF. The gene calls are TRBV9 and TRBJ1-2, with D uncertain. V lost 4 bases, J lost 4 bases, and 20 bases lay in between. The CDR3 is made up of 16 amino acids. The germline V gene encodes CDR1 SGDLS and CDR2 YYNGEE.

The chain employs TRBV25-1 and TRBJ2-1; weak D call: TRBD2 (7 bases). Trimming took 0 bases from V and 7 from J, leaving 16 bases between them. The length of the CDR3 is 16 residues. CDR1 MGHDK and CDR2 SYGVNS come from the germline V gene. The CDR3 loop reads CASSEYLGGGPNEQFF. The CDR3 nucleotides read TGTGCCAGCAGTGAATATCTAGGGGGGGGGCCAAATGAGCAGTTCTTC.

The chain carries TRBV10-3 and TRBJ2-7; 9 nucleotides align to TRBD1. V lost 3 bases to trimming and J lost 5 bases; unmatched junction nucleotides: 5. Per germline, CDR1 ENHRY and CDR2 SYGVKD. This CDR3 is 14 amino acids long. The CDR3 is CAISDPGTGNEQYF. The CDR3 nucleotides are TGTGCCATCAGTGACCCGGGGACAGGGAACGAGCAGTACTTC.

V usage is TRBV5-6 and J usage is TRBJ1-3; D may be TRBD1 (5 bases). Germline V gene sequence: CDR1 SGHDT, CDR2 YYEEEE. V lost 4 bases and J lost 1, with 12 bases in between. CDR3 length equals 15 residues. The CDR3 DNA follows: TGTGCCAGCAGCAGGACATGGGGTTCTGGAAACACCATATATTTT. As protein: CASSRTWGSGNTIYF. Variable domain in full (rest from reference TRBV5-6 and TRBJ1-3): DAGVTQSPTHLIKTRGQQVTLRCSPKSGHDTVSWYQQALGQGPQFIFQYYEEEERQRGNFPDRFSGHQFPNYSSELNVNALLLGDSALYLCASSRTWGSGNTIYFGEGSWLTVV.

The chain is built from TRBV18 and TRBJ2-1; D unclear. The V end was cut by 0 bases, the J end by 8 bases, with 11 bases between. In germline, CDR1 is KGHSH, CDR2 LQKENI. This CDR3 comprises 14 residues. The CDR3 spells CASSPPYDSDEQFF. DNA for the CDR3: TGTGCCAGCTCACCACCGTACGATTCCGATGAGCAGTTCTTC.

At least ten counts were recorded for this clone. The CDR3 DNA sequence: TGTGCCAGCAGCTTAGGGGTCTATGGCTACACCTTC. This gives the protein CASSLGVYGYTF. The rearrangement uses TRBV7-9 and TRBJ1-2; D is uncertain. The germline CDR1 and CDR2 sequences are SEHNR and FQNEAQ (reference sequence). There are 12 residues in the CDR3. V was clipped by 1 base and J by 4 bases, with 4 bases between them.

The genes are TRBV10-3 and TRBJ2-5, with D perhaps matching TRBD1 or TRBD2 (6 bases each). The germline V gene encodes CDR1 ENHRY and CDR2 SYGVKD. V dropped 10 bases and J dropped 7 bases, with 13 bases sitting between them. The CDR3 totals 11 residues. The CDR3 coding sequence is TGTGCCAAGGGGGGATATGGGACCCAGTACTTC. Translated, it gives CAKGGYGTQYF.

The chain has TRBV4-3 and TRBJ2-7; D remains ambiguous. Germline CDR1 is LGHNA and CDR2 is YSLEER. The CDR3 contains 15 residues. Trimming removed 1 base at V and 0 bases at J, with 10 bases between. The CDR3 DNA is TGCGCCAGCAGCCAAGGGTATCAGTACTCCTACGAGCAGTACTTC. Translating it yields CASSQGYQYSYEQYF.

The gene calls are TRBV18 and TRBJ2-7; 8 nucleotides match TRBD1. This CDR3 is built from 16 residues. The V gene end was trimmed by 6 bases and the J gene end by 2 bases; junction bases not matched to a gene: 12. The germline gives CDR1 KGHSH, CDR2 LQKENI. The CDR3 is CASSRGRDRQTYEQYF. The CDR3 DNA follows: TGTGCCAGCTCTCGGGGCCGGGACAGGCAAACCTACGAGCAGTACTTC.

The chain employs TRBV9 and TRBJ2-5; no clear D gene. The CDR3 consists of 15 residues. The V and J ends lost 4 bases and 4 bases respectively, with 17 bases between them. Germline V gene data show CDR1 as SGDLS and CDR2 as YYNGEE. DNA of the CDR3: TGTGCCAGCAGCCCCCGGGCGCTTGGGCCAGAGACCCAGTACTTC. As protein: CASSPRALGPETQYF.

The chain joins TRBV4-1 to TRBJ1-6, with a possible D match to TRBD1 (5 bases). The germline V gene encodes CDR1 MGHRA and CDR2 YSYEKL. V lost 5 bases to trimming and J lost 5 bases, with 22 bases between them. The CDR3 is made up of 18 amino acids. This CDR3 is CASSSRGGVVSDNSPLHF. Here the CDR3 DNA reads TGCGCCAGCAGCTCCCGGGGGGGGGTCGTTTCGGATAATTCACCCCTCCACTTT.

This clone was seen once. The rearrangement uses TRBV27 and TRBJ1-1, with D perhaps TRBD1 (5 bases). V was pared by 0 bases and J by 5 bases, with 7 bases between. CDR3 length equals 13 residues. Germline loops: CDR1 MNHEY, CDR2 SMNVEV (reference sequence). The CDR3 spells CASSLSWGTEAFF. Here the CDR3 DNA reads TGTGCCAGCAGTTTATCTTGGGGGACTGAAGCTTTCTTT.

Concerning this clone: The conserved phenylalanine or tryptophan normally closing the CDR3 is absent here, so this likely arose from a read error. The chain combines TRBV7-2 with TRBJ1-2, with TRBD1 matching over 8 bases. V lost 5 bases to trimming and J lost 2 bases; unmatched junction nucleotides: 7. CDR1 and CDR2 from the germline V gene are SGHTA and FQGNSA. There are 15 residues in the CDR3. The CDR3 nucleotides are TGTGCCAGCAGCCCAAGACAGGGGACAAACTATGGCTACACCCTC. It translates to CASSPRQGTNYGYTL.

V and J are TRBV3-1 (or the pseudogene TRBV3-2) and TRBJ2-7; 9 bases are shared with TRBD1. Germline V gene data show CDR1 as LGHDT and CDR2 as YNNKEL (reference sequence). The CDR3 extends over 16 amino acids. The ends lost 1 base at V and 6 bases at J; junction bases unmatched: 10. As DNA, the CDR3 is TGTGCCAGCAGCCAAGGAACCGGGACAGGGAGGCTCGAGCAGTACTTC. This translates into CASSQGTGTGRLEQYF.

The rearrangement links TRBV5-6 to TRBJ2-5; D uncertain. Trimming took off 0 bases at V and 3 bases at J, with 6 bases between the two ends. CDR3 length: 13 residues. Germline V gene lookup returns CDR1 SGHDT and CDR2 YYEEEE. The CDR3 DNA sequence: TGTGCCAGCAGCTTGGCACTTGAAGAGACCCAGTACTTC. Its translation: CASSLALEETQYF.

The chain employs TRBV9 and TRBJ2-5; D may be TRBD2 (5 bases). The CDR3 extends over 16 amino acids. The V end was cut by 3 bases, the J end by 5 bases, with 20 bases between. The germline V gene has CDR1 SGDLS and CDR2 YYNGEE. The CDR3 reads CASSAAPGIGWETQYF. CDR3 bases: TGTGCCAGCAGCGCGGCACCCGGGATAGGATGGGAGACCCAGTACTTC.

J is TRBJ1-3 and V is TRBV29-1; D gene uncertain. This CDR3 is 19 amino acids long. V was trimmed by 2 bases and J by 0 bases, leaving 23 bases between them. Germline lookup yields CDR1 SQVTM and CDR2 ANQGSEA. The CDR3 bases are TGCAGCGTTGAAAGACACCCCACTCTAACCCACTACTCTGGAAACACCATATATTTT. Its translation: CSVERHPTLTHYSGNTIYF.

The rearrangement joins TRBV10-2 to TRBJ1-1; D is uncertain. CDR1 WSHSY and CDR2 SAAADI come from the germline V gene. Trimming pared 3 bases from V and 2 bases from J, leaving 10 bases between. CDR3 length: 14 amino acids. CDR3 DNA sequence: TGCGCCAGCAGTGACCAGATTAAAAACACTGAAGCTTTCTTT. Translation gives CASSDQIKNTEAFF.

V gene TRBV11-2 combines with J gene TRBJ1-1; D gene unclear. CDR1 is SGHAT, CDR2 FQNNGV, per germline. Between the trimmed V and J ends, which lost 5 bases and 4 bases, there was a span of 14 bases. CDR3 length: 14 amino acids. Written as DNA, the CDR3 is TGTGCCAGCAGCGACACCTTTTTAGGCACTGAAGCTTTCTTT. Amino acid sequence: CASSDTFLGTEAFF.

This clone was observed a few times. The chain is built from TRBV10-1 and TRBJ2-7; D uncertain. This CDR3 contains 13 residues. V was clipped by 3 bases and J by 7 bases, with 13 bases between them. Germline V gene data show CDR1 as WNHNN and CDR2 as SYGVQD (reference sequence). CDR3 residues: CASSDRSTSEQYF. CDR3 DNA: TGCGCCAGCAGTGATAGGTCGACATCTGAGCAGTACTTC.

The V call is TRBV3-1 (or the pseudogene TRBV3-2), the J call TRBJ2-7, with TRBD2 matching 7 bases. Trimming took 4 bases from V and 7 from J; bases not matched to a gene: 10. CDR1 is LGHDT, CDR2 YNNKEL, per germline (reference sequence). The CDR3 is 14 residues long. The CDR3 reads CASSRDYHAGEQYF. The CDR3 DNA follows: TGTGCCAGCAGCCGGGACTACCATGCGGGTGAGCAGTACTTC.

The V gene is TRBV7-2, the J gene TRBJ1-1; no reliable D call. The germline gives CDR1 SGHTA, CDR2 FQGNSA. The CDR3 has 11 residues. The ends were cut back, 3 bases at V and 5 bases at J, with 4 bases in the middle. CDR3 sequence: CASSFLTEAFF. CDR3 coding DNA: TGTGCCAGCAGCTTTTTAACTGAAGCTTTCTTT.